This T cell receptor beta chain was found in a study of shared clonotypes between healthy human individuals. Overall study: The study used three CD4 naive, three CD4 memory, two CD8 naive and one CD8 memory plate per donor.

TCRdb's table, derived via immunoSEQ multiplex PCR, lists solely in-frame clones and lacks some. The sample records about 2,500,000 clones, more than 80% being singletons. Those who donated, Caucasian adults without exception, all lived in Nashville, Tennessee. CD4+ cell separation produced CD45RA+ naive and CD45RA-negative memory subsets. CDR1 and CDR2 (germline): SGDLS, YYNGEE. The CDR3 loop spans 14 amino acids. V was cut by 0 bases and J by 9 bases, with 10 bases left in between. This sequence was found in a man between 18 and 35 years old in good health. V is TRBV9 and J is TRBJ1-6; D perhaps matches TRBD1 (6 bases). The sequencing sample was made of naive CD4+ T cells sorted from blood. Subset in this sample: CD45RA+ positively selected. The CDR3 DNA sequence: TGTGCCAGCAGCGTAGAGGGGGGGTCTTCACCCCTCCACTTT. This codes for CASSVEGGSSPLHF.